These 2 T cell receptor beta chains were sequenced from one sample in a study of PD-1 blockade in classical Hodgkin lymphoma. Data came from immunoSEQ multiplex PCR; TCRdb stores just in-frame clones and leaves some out. In the table there are 95,000 or so clones, 75% to 90% of which are singletons. Brentuximab vedotin exposure varied, and every patient relapsed after autologous stem cell transplantation. The sample consisted of peripheral blood mononuclear cells (PBMCs), taken at baseline. These receptors all stem from a human donor with classical Hodgkin lymphoma.

The V call is TRBV10-1, the J call TRBJ2-7, with 13 bases matching TRBD2. The trim removed 2 bases at V and 5 bases at J, leaving 3 bases unmatched. The CDR3 contains 15 residues. Germline CDR1 is WNHNN and CDR2 is SYGVQD (reference sequence). The CDR3 reads CASSEGLAGVNEQYF. The CDR3 nucleotides are TGCGCCAGCAGTGAGGGACTAGCGGGAGTGAACGAGCAGTACTTC.

The chain is built from TRBV28 and TRBJ2-7; 10 nucleotides align to TRBD2. Germline assignment: CDR1 MDHEN and CDR2 SYDVKM. The CDR3 runs to 15 residues. V lost 6 bases, J lost 0 bases, and 5 bases stayed unmatched. The CDR3 coding sequence is TGTGCCAGCAGCCCATGGACTAGCGGCTCCTACGAGCAGTACTTC. Translating it yields CASSPWTSGSYEQYF. Supplemented by reference TRBV28 and TRBJ2-7, the full variable domain reads DVKVTQSSRYLVKRTGEKVFLECVQDMDHENMFWYRQDPGLGLRLIYFSYDVKMKEKGDIPEGYSVSREKKERFSLILESASTNQTSMYLCASSPWTSGSYEQYFGPGTRLTVT.